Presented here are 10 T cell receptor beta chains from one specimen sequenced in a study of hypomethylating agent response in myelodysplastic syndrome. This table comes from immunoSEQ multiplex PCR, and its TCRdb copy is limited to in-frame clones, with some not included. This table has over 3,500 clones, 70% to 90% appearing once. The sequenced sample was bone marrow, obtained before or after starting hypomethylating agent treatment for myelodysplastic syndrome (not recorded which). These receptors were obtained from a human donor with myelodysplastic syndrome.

This chain's CDR3 is CASSPGGPGSEQYF. The CDR3 DNA sequence: TGTGCCAGCAGCCCTGGTGGGCCTGGGAGCGAGCAGTACTTC. V usage is TRBV9 and J usage is TRBJ2-7; tentative D call: TRBD2 (5 bases). This CDR3 region has 14 residues. V lost 4 bases to trimming and J lost 6 bases, with 17 bases between them. Germline values: CDR1 SGDLS, CDR2 YYNGEE.

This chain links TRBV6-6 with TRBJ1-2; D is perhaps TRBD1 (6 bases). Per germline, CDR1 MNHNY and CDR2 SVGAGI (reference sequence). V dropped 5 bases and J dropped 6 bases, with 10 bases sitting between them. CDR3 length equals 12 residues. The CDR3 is CASSVRGHGYTF. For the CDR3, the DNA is TGTGCCAGCAGTGTCCGGGGGCATGGCTACACCTTC.

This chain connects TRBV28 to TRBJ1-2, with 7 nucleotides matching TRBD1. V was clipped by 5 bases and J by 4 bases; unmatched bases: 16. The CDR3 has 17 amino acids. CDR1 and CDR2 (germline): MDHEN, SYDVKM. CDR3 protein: CASSQRYNRDSRYGYTF. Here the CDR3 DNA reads TGTGCCAGCAGTCAACGATACAACCGGGACAGCCGCTATGGCTACACCTTC.

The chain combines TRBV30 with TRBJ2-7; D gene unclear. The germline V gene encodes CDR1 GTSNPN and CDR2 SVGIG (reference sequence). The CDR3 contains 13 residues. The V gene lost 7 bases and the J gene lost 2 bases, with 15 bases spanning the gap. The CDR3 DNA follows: TGTGCCTCGACGGGTACCTCTCCCTACGAGCAGTACTTC. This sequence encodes CASTGTSPYEQYF. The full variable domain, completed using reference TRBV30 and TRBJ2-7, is SQTIHQWPATLVQPVGSPLSLECTVEGTSNPNLYWYRQAAGRGLQLLFYSVGIGQISSEVPQNLSASRPQDRQFILSSKKLLLSDSGFYLCASTGTSPYEQYFGPGTRLTVT.

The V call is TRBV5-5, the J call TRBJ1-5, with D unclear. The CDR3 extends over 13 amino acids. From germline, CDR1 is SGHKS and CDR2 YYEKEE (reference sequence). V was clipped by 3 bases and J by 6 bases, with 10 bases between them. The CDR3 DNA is TGTGCCAGCAGCTCGGCTGGCGGTCAGCCCCAGCATTTT. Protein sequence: CASSSAGGQPQHF.

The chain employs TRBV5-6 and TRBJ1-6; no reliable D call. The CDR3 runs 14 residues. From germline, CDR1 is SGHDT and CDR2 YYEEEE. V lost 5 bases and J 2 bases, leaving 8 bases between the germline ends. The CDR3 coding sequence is TGTGCCAGCAGAGTGTACGCCTATAATTCACCCCTCCACTTT. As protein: CASRVYAYNSPLHF.

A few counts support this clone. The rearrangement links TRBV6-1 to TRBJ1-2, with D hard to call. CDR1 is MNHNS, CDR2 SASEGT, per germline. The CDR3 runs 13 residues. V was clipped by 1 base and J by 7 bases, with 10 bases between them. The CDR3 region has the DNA TGTGCCAGCAGTGAAGATGTGTATACTGGCTACACCTTC. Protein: CASSEDVYTGYTF.

As DNA, the CDR3 is TGTGCCAGCAGCTTGACGACTCCGGGACAAGAGACCCAGTACTTC. Its translation is CASSLTTPGQETQYF. V is TRBV7-6 and J is TRBJ2-5; D is perhaps TRBD2 (5 bases). This CDR3 spans 15 amino acids. The ends were cut back, 3 bases at V and 2 bases at J, with 13 bases in the middle. In germline, CDR1 is SGHVS, CDR2 FNYEAQ.

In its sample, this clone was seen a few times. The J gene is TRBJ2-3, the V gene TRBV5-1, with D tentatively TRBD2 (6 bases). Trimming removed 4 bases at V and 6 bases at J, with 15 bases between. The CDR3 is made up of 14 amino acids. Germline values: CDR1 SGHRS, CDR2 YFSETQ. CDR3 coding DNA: TGCGCCAGCAGCGGTAGCGGTGATGTGGATACGCAGTATTTT. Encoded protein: CASSGSGDVDTQYF. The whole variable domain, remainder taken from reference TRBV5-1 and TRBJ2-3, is KAGVTQTPRYLIKTRGQQVTLSCSPISGHRSVSWYQQTPGQGLQFLFEYFSETQRNKGNFPGRFSGRQFSNSRSEMNVSTLELGDSALYLCASSGSGDVDTQYFGPGTRLTVL.

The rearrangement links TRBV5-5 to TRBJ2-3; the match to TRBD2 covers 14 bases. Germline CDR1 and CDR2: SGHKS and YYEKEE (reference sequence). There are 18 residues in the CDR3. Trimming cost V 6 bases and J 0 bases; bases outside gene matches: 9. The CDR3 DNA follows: TGTGCCAGCACGGGGACTAGCGGGGGTCCTTCTAGCACAGATACGCAGTATTTT. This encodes CASTGTSGGPSSTDTQYF. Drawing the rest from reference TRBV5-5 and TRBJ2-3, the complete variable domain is DAGVTQSPTHLIKTRGQQVTLRCSPISGHKSVSWYQQVLGQGPQFIFQYYEKEERGRGNFPDRFSARQFPNYSSELNVNALLLGDSALYLCASTGTSGGPSSTDTQYFGPGTRLTVL.